Presented here are 15 T cell receptor beta chains from one specimen sequenced in a study of CD8 T cells in ankylosing spondylitis. TCRdb re-called the 5' RACE reads through MiXCR, storing one row per CDR3 protein. Here the sample spans about 64,000 distinct CDR3 sequences, 6.2% being singletons. Sequenced input: synovial fluid, either unsorted or a sorted T cell fraction (not recorded which). These receptors all come from a male donor with ankylosing spondylitis.

Ten or more counts support this clonotype. The chain employs TRBV4-1 and TRBJ2-5, with 10 bases identical to TRBD2. CDR3 size: 17 residues. From germline, CDR1 is MGHRA and CDR2 YSYEKL. Trimming removed 6 bases from V and 4 bases from J; junction bases left unmatched: 14. CDR3 bases: TGCGCCAGCAGTCGATCCCCTAGCGGGAGCGGAGGAGAGACCCAGTACTTC. This encodes CASSRSPSGSGGETQYF.

This clonotype was picked up many times. The V gene is TRBV19, the J gene TRBJ1-5; D is unclear. V lost 6 bases and J 2 bases, leaving 14 bases between the germline ends. The CDR3 extends over 15 amino acids. Germline CDR1 is LNHDA and CDR2 is SQIVND (reference sequence). CDR3 protein: CASRGISSGNQPQHF. The CDR3 region has the DNA TGTGCCAGTAGGGGAATAAGTTCTGGCAATCAGCCCCAGCATTTT.

This clonotype was seen repeatedly, ten times or more. The chain uses TRBV4-1 and TRBJ2-2; D call uncertain. Trimming shortened V by 0 bases and J by 6 bases, and 8 bases separated the two germline ends. Looked up from germline, CDR1 is MGHRA and CDR2 is YSYEKL. This CDR3 is 14 amino acids long. The CDR3 region has the DNA TGCGCCAGCAGCCAAGATATCGAGGCCGGGGAGCTGTTTTTT. Residues: CASSQDIEAGELFF.

This clonotype has just a few counts. This chain joins TRBV20-1 and TRBJ1-4; TRBD1 matches 8 bases. The CDR3 covers 15 residues. Germline CDR1 and CDR2: DFQATT and SNEGSKA (reference sequence). The ends lost 0 bases at V and 6 bases at J; junction bases unmatched: 6. CDR3 region: CSARDRDRGDEKLFF. DNA for the CDR3: TGCAGTGCTAGAGATCGCGACAGGGGTGATGAAAAACTGTTTTTT.

This clonotype was counted at least ten times. This chain links TRBV5-1 with TRBJ2-7; D is undetermined. There are 15 residues in the CDR3. Germline V gene lookup returns CDR1 SGHRS and CDR2 YFSETQ. V lost 0 bases and J lost 0, with 10 bases in between. CDR3 DNA: TGCGCCAGCAGCTTGGTGGGCGGCACCTCCTACGAGCAGTACTTC. It specifies CASSLVGGTSYEQYF. Using reference TRBV5-1 and TRBJ2-7 for the parts outside the CDR3, the full variable domain is KAGVTQTPRYLIKTRGQQVTLSCSPISGHRSVSWYQQTPGQGLQFLFEYFSETQRNKGNFPGRFSGRQFSNSRSEMNVSTLELGDSALYLCASSLVGGTSYEQYFGPGTRLTVT.

This clonotype was recorded a few times. The rearrangement uses TRBV19 and TRBJ2-1, with TRBD2 matching over 8 bases. Trimming cost V 4 bases and J 1 base; bases outside gene matches: 3. The germline V gene encodes CDR1 LNHDA and CDR2 SQIVND (reference sequence). CDR3 length equals 15 residues. DNA of the CDR3: TGTGCCAGTAGTAACAGACTAGCGTCCTACAATGAGCAGTTCTTC. It specifies CASSNRLASYNEQFF.

The table lists this clonotype with many counts. This chain joins TRBV7-2 and TRBJ1-1, with D perhaps matching TRBD1 (6 bases). The germline CDR1 and CDR2 sequences are SGHTA and FQGNSA. Between the trimmed V and J ends, which lost 4 bases and 8 bases, there was a span of 17 bases. The CDR3 spans 14 residues. CDR3 sequence reads: CASSYWAGGIEAFF. The CDR3 region has the DNA TGTGCCAGCAGCTACTGGGCCGGGGGCATCGAAGCTTTCTTT.

The chain combines TRBV20-1 with TRBJ2-1; 10 nucleotides align to TRBD2. Germline V lookup: CDR1 DFQATT, CDR2 SNEGSKA (reference sequence). The CDR3 is made up of 14 amino acids. With 3 bases clipped from V and 9 bases from J, the junction kept 8 bases outside the gene matches. Here the CDR3 DNA reads TGCAGTGCTAGTCGGCTAGCGGGAGAGGTTGAGCAGTTCTTC. Translated, it gives CSASRLAGEVEQFF.

This clonotype was observed many times. The chain is built from TRBV28 and TRBJ1-2; D is ambiguous. The CDR3 has 15 residues. Germline values: CDR1 MDHEN, CDR2 SYDVKM. V lost 6 bases, J lost 4 bases, and 18 bases lay in between. The CDR3: CASRTYAVLGYGYTF. CDR3 sequence (DNA): TGTGCCAGCAGGACGTACGCCGTCTTGGGCTATGGCTACACCTTC.

This clonotype has more than one count but fewer than ten. The chain couples TRBV20-1 to TRBJ1-2; 11 bases fit TRBD1. The CDR3 is 17 residues long. CDR1 and CDR2 from the germline V gene are DFQATT and SNEGSKA (reference sequence). The trim removed 2 bases at V and 3 bases at J, leaving 11 bases unmatched. CDR3 nucleotides: TGCAGTGCTAGACCCGGGACAGGGGGTCGATCGGACTATGGCTACACCTTC. Translation gives CSARPGTGGRSDYGYTF.

This clonotype was picked up a small number of times. The rearrangement uses TRBV12-5 and TRBJ2-5; 8 bases align to TRBD2. The CDR3 runs 13 residues. Germline trimming cut 5 bases from V and 7 bases from J; bases unmatched to any gene: 6. Germline CDR1 is LGHNT and CDR2 is FRNRAP. The chain's CDR3 is CASGQGTSRTQYF. The CDR3 DNA sequence: TGTGCTAGTGGTCAGGGGACTAGTAGGACCCAGTACTTC.

The sample holds many counts of this clonotype. This sequence joins TRBV5-1 and TRBJ2-7; 7 bases fit TRBD1. This CDR3 region has 15 residues. V trimming: 3 bases; J trimming: 0 bases; junction bases outside the gene matches: 6. Germline assignment: CDR1 SGHRS and CDR2 YFSETQ. In DNA form, the CDR3 reads TGCGCCAGCAGCTCGGCGACAGGGAACTCCTACGAGCAGTACTTC. Translating gives CASSSATGNSYEQYF. Looking up the rest from reference TRBV5-1 and TRBJ2-7 gives the full variable domain: KAGVTQTPRYLIKTRGQQVTLSCSPISGHRSVSWYQQTPGQGLQFLFEYFSETQRNKGNFPGRFSGRQFSNSRSEMNVSTLELGDSALYLCASSSATGNSYEQYFGPGTRLTVT.

This clonotype was seen many times. V gene TRBV5-5 combines with J gene TRBJ2-3, with 7 bases fitting TRBD2. This CDR3 has 16 residues. After removal of 4 bases from V and 4 bases from J, the junction contained 12 bases not matched to a gene. Germline CDR1 is SGHKS and CDR2 is YYEKEE (reference sequence). The CDR3: CASSQQRGNKADTQYF. Written as DNA, the CDR3 is TGTGCCAGCAGCCAACAGCGGGGAAACAAGGCAGATACGCAGTATTTT.

This clonotype has more than one count but fewer than ten. The chain couples TRBV2 to TRBJ2-7; 7 bases are a match to TRBD1. From germline, CDR1 is SNHLY and CDR2 FYNNEI. This CDR3 spans 14 amino acids. The junction had 4 bases not matched to a gene; V was cut back by 5 bases and J by 0 bases. For the CDR3, the DNA is TGTGCCAGCAGTTACGGGACAGACTCCTACGAGCAGTACTTC. The encoded protein is CASSYGTDSYEQYF.

Worth noting for this clonotype: This may stem from a read error, because a much larger clone lies one nucleotide away. The V gene is TRBV2, the J gene TRBJ1-1; D remains ambiguous. This CDR3 contains 11 residues. Germline values: CDR1 SNHLY, CDR2 FYNNEI. The V end lost 6 bases, the J end lost 2 bases, and 4 bases lay between the germline ends. The CDR3 nucleotides read TGTGCCAGCAGCGTAAACACTGAAGCTTTCTTT. This sequence encodes CASSVNTEAFF.